These 29 T cell receptor beta chains originate from one sample sequenced in a study of T cell repertoires in cytomegalovirus infection. TCRdb processed the reads anew with MiXCR; each CDR3 protein has one entry. The table records about 330,000 distinct CDR3 sequences, 8% to 10% of them present only once. Sequenced: PBMCs. These receptors were obtained from a human donor in good health (CMV status not recorded). Some clones in this sample may be carry-over from other donors' samples.

This clonotype was detected ten times or more. The V gene is TRBV7-2, the J gene TRBJ1-5; D gene ambiguous. Trimming removed 1 base from V and 4 bases from J, with 11 bases in between. The CDR3 runs 15 residues. In germline, CDR1 is SGHTA, CDR2 FQGNSA. CDR3 sequence: CASSLDRQRNQPQHF. The DNA of the CDR3 is TGTGCCAGCAGCTTAGATAGGCAGCGTAATCAGCCCCAGCATTTT. The full variable domain, with the rest looked up from reference TRBV7-2 and TRBJ1-5, is GAGVSQSPSNKVTEKGKDVELRCDPISGHTALYWYRQSLGQGLEFLIYFQGNSAPDKSGLPSDRFSAERTGGSVSTLTIQRTQQEDSAVYLCASSLDRQRNQPQHFGDGTRLSIL.

This clonotype has a count of ten or more. The rearrangement uses TRBV2 and TRBJ2-2; TRBD2 aligns across 7 bases. Germline lookup yields CDR1 SNHLY and CDR2 FYNNEI. The trim removed 10 bases at V and 6 bases at J, leaving 17 bases unmatched. This CDR3 has 16 amino acids. The DNA for the CDR3 is TGTGCCACCGCGTCGCGGGGTGGGAGGGTGCCCGGGGAGCTGTTTTTT. It specifies CATASRGGRVPGELFF.

This clonotype turned up a few times. This chain joins TRBV7-2 and TRBJ2-1; D tentatively fits TRBD1 or TRBD2 (5 bases each). The CDR3 covers 13 residues. The V gene lost 2 bases and the J gene lost 9 bases, with 11 bases spanning the gap. Germline CDR1 SGHTA, CDR2 FQGNSA. CDR3 bases: TGTGCCAGCAGCTTACGCCGGGACCTTGAGCAGTTCTTC. It is translated as CASSLRRDLEQFF.

There are a few counts of this clonotype. The CDR3 loop is CSATDLAGVSRDTQYF. DNA of the CDR3: TGCAGTGCGACCGACCTAGCGGGAGTGAGTAGAGATACGCAGTATTTT. J is TRBJ2-3 and V is TRBV20-1; 10 bases fit TRBD2. Trimming took 6 bases from V and 5 from J; bases not matched to a gene: 14. CDR3 size: 16 residues. The germline V gene encodes CDR1 DFQATT and CDR2 SNEGSKA (reference sequence).

In its sample, this clonotype was seen many times. The V gene is TRBV7-9, the J gene TRBJ1-2; D is ambiguous. The V end was cut by 0 bases, the J end by 8 bases, with 10 bases between. The germline gives CDR1 SEHNR, CDR2 FQNEAQ (reference sequence). This CDR3 has 13 residues. The chain's CDR3 is CASSLAQSQGYTF. In nucleotides, the CDR3 is TGTGCCAGCAGCTTAGCGCAGAGTCAAGGCTACACCTTC.

This clonotype was observed at least ten times. This chain uses TRBV7-2 with TRBJ2-7; D gene ambiguous. Deletions cut 1 base from V and 2 bases from J, with 9 bases between. Looked up from germline, CDR1 is SGHTA and CDR2 is FQGNSA. The CDR3 is 14 residues long. The CDR3 sequence: CASSLGRLTYEQYF. In DNA, the CDR3 is TGTGCCAGCAGCTTAGGACGGCTTACCTACGAGCAGTACTTC. Combining the CDR3 with reference TRBV7-2 and TRBJ2-7 gives the whole variable domain GAGVSQSPSNKVTEKGKDVELRCDPISGHTALYWYRQSLGQGLEFLIYFQGNSAPDKSGLPSDRFSAERTGGSVSTLTIQRTQQEDSAVYLCASSLGRLTYEQYFGPGTRLTVT.

V usage is TRBV12-3 or TRBV12-4 and J usage is TRBJ1-5, with D unclear. V shed 5 bases and J shed 3 bases, with 14 bases lying between them. The length of the CDR3 is 15 residues. This CDR3 is CASSPIGRNNQPQHF. Here the CDR3 DNA reads TGTGCCAGCAGTCCTATCGGACGGAACAATCAGCCCCAGCATTTT.

This clonotype has a count of ten or more. J is TRBJ2-5 and V is TRBV6-5; 7 bases match TRBD1. This CDR3 region has 14 residues. V shed 5 bases and J 8 bases; nucleotides not matched to a gene: 11. Germline V gene sequence: CDR1 MNHEY, CDR2 SVGAGI. This CDR3 reads CASSPTGIKSTQYF. CDR3 DNA: TGTGCCAGCAGTCCGACAGGGATAAAGAGTACCCAGTACTTC.

In regard to this clonotype: Its ends do not fully match the called genes, so a read error is possible. The V and J genes are TRBV7-8 and TRBJ1-2; 8 nucleotides match TRBD1. CDR1 and CDR2 (germline): SGHVS, FQNEAQ. There are 15 residues in the CDR3. The CDR3 DNA follows: TGTGCCAGCAGCTTAGGTTCAGGGGGCGTCTATAGCTACACCTTC. Translation gives CASSLGSGGVYSYTF.

Regarding this clonotype: At one end, the junction sequence differs from germline, possibly due to a read error. V and J are TRBV20-1 and TRBJ1-4; unclear D gene. CDR1 DFQATT and CDR2 SNEGSKA come from the germline V gene (reference sequence). The CDR3 consists of 14 residues. CDR3 nucleotides: TGCAGTGCTAGAGTAGACGAGACTAAGGAAAAACTGTTTTTT. This codes for CSARVDETKEKLFF.

This rearrangement joins TRBV7-8 to TRBJ2-2, with D perhaps TRBD2 (6 bases). V lost 5 bases and J lost 2, with 12 bases in between. Germline CDR1 is SGHVS and CDR2 is FQNEAQ. This CDR3 contains 15 residues. The CDR3 DNA is TGTGCCAGCAGCCGTCGGGACTCAAACACCGGGGAGCTGTTTTTT. Amino acids: CASSRRDSNTGELFF.

This clonotype was counted ten times or more. This chain joins TRBV7-2 and TRBJ1-3; D gene uncertain. Trimming removed 7 bases from V and 0 bases from J, with 13 bases in between. This CDR3 contains 15 residues. Germline CDR1 is SGHTA and CDR2 is FQGNSA. CDR3 loop: CASNDRPFSGNTIYF. Here the CDR3 DNA reads TGTGCCAGCAACGATAGGCCCTTCTCTGGAAACACCATATATTTT.

This clonotype appeared many times. The chain is built from TRBV4-2 and TRBJ2-1; 8 nucleotides match TRBD2. Germline CDR1 is LGHNA and CDR2 is YNFKEQ. The CDR3 totals 15 residues. Unmatched junction bases numbered 4, after V lost 1 base and J lost 5 bases. The CDR3 spells CASSQAGGLHNEQFF. The CDR3 nucleotides are TGTGCCAGCAGCCAAGCGGGGGGGCTGCACAATGAGCAGTTCTTC.

In this sample, this clonotype turned up a few times. The rearrangement joins TRBV27 to TRBJ2-3; the D is unclear. Germline CDR1 and CDR2: MNHEY and SMNVEV (reference sequence). The CDR3 is made up of 16 amino acids. V lost 6 bases to trimming and J lost 1 base, with 17 bases between them. CDR3 sequence (DNA): TGTGCCAGCAGCCAGAGAGCGCCACGGGGCACAGATACGCAGTATTTT. Protein product: CASSQRAPRGTDTQYF.

The chain joins TRBV6-6 to TRBJ2-1; 11 bases line up with TRBD2. Trimming cost V 7 bases and J 6 bases; bases outside gene matches: 5. This CDR3 is 14 amino acids long. Germline V gene data show CDR1 as MNHNY and CDR2 as SVGAGI (reference sequence). The CDR3 is CASTVLAGANEQFF. CDR3 sequence (DNA): TGTGCCAGCACCGTACTAGCGGGAGCCAATGAGCAGTTCTTC.

Only a few counts were recorded for this clonotype. This sequence joins TRBV15 and TRBJ2-3; D call uncertain. Germline CDR1 and CDR2: LNHNV and YYDKDF (reference sequence). CDR3 length: 14 residues. Trimming stripped 5 bases from V and 6 bases from J, with 15 bases between. The DNA of the CDR3 is TGTGCCACCAGCGGGCGCCTATGGGCGGATACGCAGTATTTT. Translated, it gives CATSGRLWADTQYF.

This clonotype was seen a few times. The rearrangement joins TRBV19 to TRBJ1-1; 7 nucleotides agree with TRBD1. Losses at the gene ends were 10 bases for V and 3 bases for J; bases not matched to a gene: 8. The CDR3 consists of 13 residues. CDR1 is LNHDA, CDR2 SQIVND, per germline (reference sequence). The CDR3 spells CATRFRGDTEAFF. CDR3 bases: TGTGCCACCAGATTCAGGGGGGACACTGAAGCTTTCTTT.

This clonotype was counted only a few times. This rearrangement joins TRBV4-1 to TRBJ1-2; D remains ambiguous. CDR3 size: 11 residues. Trimming took 5 bases from V and 8 from J, leaving 9 bases between them. Germline assignment: CDR1 MGHRA and CDR2 YSYEKL. In DNA form, the CDR3 reads TGCGCCAGCAGCTCGAATCGCGGCTACACCTTC. This sequence encodes CASSSNRGYTF.

In this sample, this clonotype turned up many times. The chain has TRBV11-2 and TRBJ2-3, with a tentative D call TRBD2 (7 bases). Per germline, CDR1 SGHAT and CDR2 FQNNGV. V gave up 0 bases and J gave up 1 base, with 11 bases separating them. The CDR3 covers 16 residues. CDR3 in amino acids: CASSLEGGGGTDTQYF. Here the CDR3 DNA reads TGTGCCAGCAGCTTAGAGGGAGGGGGGGGCACAGATACGCAGTATTTT. The full variable domain, with the rest looked up from reference TRBV11-2 and TRBJ2-3, is EAGVAQSPRYKIIEKRQSVAFWCNPISGHATLYWYQQILGQGPKLLIQFQNNGVVDDSQLPKDRFSAERLKGVDSTLKIQPAKLEDSAVYLCASSLEGGGGTDTQYFGPGTRLTVL.

This clonotype was recorded at least ten times. The chain recombines TRBV7-2 with TRBJ2-2; maybe TRBD2 (5 bases). Deletions cut 5 bases from V and 1 base from J, with 14 bases between. The CDR3 sequence is 16 residues long. From germline, CDR1 is SGHTA and CDR2 FQGNSA. CDR3 protein: CASSGKGLLNTGELFF. The CDR3 DNA is TGTGCCAGCAGCGGAAAAGGACTCCTGAACACCGGGGAGCTGTTTTTT.

V and J are TRBV7-9 and TRBJ2-1; D is unresolved. Trimming took 1 base from V and 5 from J, leaving 9 bases between them. CDR3 size: 14 residues. Germline values: CDR1 SEHNR, CDR2 FQNEAQ (reference sequence). Written as DNA, the CDR3 is TGTGCCAGCAGCTTAGAACTGGGAAACAATGAGCAGTTCTTC. Its protein product is CASSLELGNNEQFF.

This clonotype has more than one count but fewer than ten. V usage is TRBV28 and J usage is TRBJ1-1; D unclear. Between the trimmed V and J ends, which lost 7 bases and 5 bases, there was a span of 11 bases. CDR3 length equals 12 residues. The germline V gene has CDR1 MDHEN and CDR2 SYDVKM. CDR3: CASTRGGTEAFF. In DNA form, the CDR3 reads TGTGCCAGCACCCGGGGTGGAACTGAAGCTTTCTTT.

This chain connects TRBV10-3 to TRBJ2-3; D is undetermined. Germline CDR1 is ENHRY and CDR2 is SYGVKD. This CDR3 is built from 13 residues. V lost 2 bases to trimming and J lost 7 bases, with 10 bases between them. In DNA, the CDR3 is TGTGCCATCAGTGAGAGCCATTTAAATACGCAGTATTTT. The encoded protein is CAISESHLNTQYF.

The chain employs TRBV28 and TRBJ1-1; 7 bases align to TRBD1. Germline lookup yields CDR1 MDHEN and CDR2 SYDVKM. The CDR3 covers 16 residues. The J segment lost 0 bases and the V segment lost 2 bases, leaving 6 bases of the junction unmatched. CDR3 in amino acids: CASSLEGARVNTEAFF. CDR3 in DNA: TGTGCCAGCAGTTTAGAGGGGGCTAGGGTGAACACTGAAGCTTTCTTT.

The chain uses TRBV6-2 or TRBV6-3 and TRBJ2-7; the match to TRBD1 covers 9 bases. With 6 bases clipped from V and 1 base from J, the junction kept 7 bases outside the gene matches. The CDR3 sequence is 15 residues long. In germline, CDR1 is MNHEY, CDR2 SVGEGT. CDR3 nucleotides: TGTGCCAGCAGATCTTCCGGGACAGGGTCCTACGAGCAGTACTTC. Translating it yields CASRSSGTGSYEQYF.

This clonotype was seen ten or more times. The chain uses TRBV25-1 and TRBJ2-5; TRBD1 agrees at 10 bases. V shed 4 bases and J 4 bases; nucleotides not matched to a gene: 12. The CDR3 runs 17 residues. The germline gives CDR1 MGHDK, CDR2 SYGVNS. CDR3 sequence reads: CASSVLPGQGMAETQYF. The CDR3 bases are TGTGCCAGCAGTGTTCTCCCGGGACAGGGGATGGCAGAGACCCAGTACTTC.

This clonotype was seen repeatedly, ten times or more. The rearrangement joins TRBV7-2 to TRBJ2-3; possible D gene TRBD2, 6 bases. Germline V gives CDR1 SGHTA, CDR2 FQGNSA. The V end was cut by 4 bases, the J end by 1 base, with 6 bases between. This CDR3 spans 13 amino acids. The CDR3 bases are TGTGCCAGCAGCTGGAGGGGCACAGATACGCAGTATTTT. It codes for CASSWRGTDTQYF.

The chain couples TRBV15 to TRBJ2-1; D gene ambiguous. Trimming pared 1 base from V and 0 bases from J, leaving 10 bases between. The CDR3 extends over 16 amino acids. Germline-derived CDR1 and CDR2 are LNHNV and YYDKDF (reference sequence). The CDR3 is CATSRVMRSSYNEQFF. The CDR3 bases are TGTGCCACCAGCAGAGTCATGCGCAGCTCCTACAATGAGCAGTTCTTC.

Only a few counts were recorded for this clonotype. The chain recombines TRBV28 with TRBJ2-3; D gene uncertain. The CDR3 covers 14 residues. Germline assignment: CDR1 MDHEN and CDR2 SYDVKM. The V end was cut by 6 bases, the J end by 0 bases, with 10 bases between. The DNA for the CDR3 is TGTGCCAGCAGACTGACGGGTAGCACAGATACGCAGTATTTT. Encoded protein: CASRLTGSTDTQYF.